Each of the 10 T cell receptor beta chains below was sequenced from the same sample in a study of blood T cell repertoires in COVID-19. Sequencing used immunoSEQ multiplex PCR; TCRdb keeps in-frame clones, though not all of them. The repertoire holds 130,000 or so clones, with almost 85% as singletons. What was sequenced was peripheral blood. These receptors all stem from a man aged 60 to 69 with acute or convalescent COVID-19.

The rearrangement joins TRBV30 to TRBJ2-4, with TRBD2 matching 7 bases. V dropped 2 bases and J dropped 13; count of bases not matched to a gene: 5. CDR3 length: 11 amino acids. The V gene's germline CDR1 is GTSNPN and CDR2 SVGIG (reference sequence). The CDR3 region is CAWSQAGVQYF. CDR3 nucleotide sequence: TGTGCCTGGAGTCAGGCGGGAGTGCAGTACTTC. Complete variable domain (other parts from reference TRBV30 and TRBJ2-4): SQTIHQWPATLVQPVGSPLSLECTVEGTSNPNLYWYRQAAGRGLQLLFYSVGIGQISSEVPQNLSASRPQDRQFILSSKKLLLSDSGFYLCAWSQAGVQYFGAGTRLSVL.

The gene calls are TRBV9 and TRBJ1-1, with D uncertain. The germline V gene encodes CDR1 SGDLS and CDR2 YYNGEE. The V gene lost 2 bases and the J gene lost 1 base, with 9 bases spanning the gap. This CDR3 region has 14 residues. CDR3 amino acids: CASSVNTRNTEAFF. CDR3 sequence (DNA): TGTGCCAGCAGCGTTAACACTAGGAACACTGAAGCTTTCTTT.

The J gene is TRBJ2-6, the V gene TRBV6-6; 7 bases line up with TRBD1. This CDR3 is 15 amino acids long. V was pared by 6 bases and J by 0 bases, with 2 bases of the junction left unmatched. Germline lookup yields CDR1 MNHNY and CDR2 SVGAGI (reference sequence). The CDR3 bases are TGTGCCAGCAGAGACAGGGACTCTGGGGCCAACGTCCTGACTTTC. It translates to CASRDRDSGANVLTF.

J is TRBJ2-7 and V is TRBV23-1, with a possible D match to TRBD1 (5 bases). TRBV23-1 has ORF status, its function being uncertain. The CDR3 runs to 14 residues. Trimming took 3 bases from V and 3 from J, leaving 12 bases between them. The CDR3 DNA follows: TGCGCCAGCAGTCAGGAAAAGGGGAACTACGAGCAGTACTTC. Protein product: CASSQEKGNYEQYF.

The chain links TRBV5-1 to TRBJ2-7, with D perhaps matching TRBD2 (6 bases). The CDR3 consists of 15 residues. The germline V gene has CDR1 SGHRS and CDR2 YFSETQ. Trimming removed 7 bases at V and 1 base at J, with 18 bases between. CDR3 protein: CASCPPPGASYEQYF. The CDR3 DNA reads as TGCGCCAGCTGCCCCCCCCCGGGAGCTTCCTACGAGCAGTACTTC.

The CDR3 coding sequence is TGTGCCAGCAGCTTTAAATACAGGGGTGGCTACACCTTC. Translation: CASSFKYRGGYTF. V usage is TRBV11-2 and J usage is TRBJ1-2, with 7 positions matching TRBD1. Trimming removed 3 bases from V and 7 bases from J; junction bases left unmatched: 5. Germline loops: CDR1 SGHAT, CDR2 FQNNGV. CDR3 length: 13 amino acids.

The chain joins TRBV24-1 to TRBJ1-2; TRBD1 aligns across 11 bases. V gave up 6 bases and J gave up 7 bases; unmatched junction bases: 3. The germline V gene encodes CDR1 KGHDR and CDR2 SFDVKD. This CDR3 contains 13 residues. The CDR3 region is CATSQDRGPGYTF. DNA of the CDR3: TGTGCCACCAGTCAGGACAGGGGGCCTGGCTACACCTTC.

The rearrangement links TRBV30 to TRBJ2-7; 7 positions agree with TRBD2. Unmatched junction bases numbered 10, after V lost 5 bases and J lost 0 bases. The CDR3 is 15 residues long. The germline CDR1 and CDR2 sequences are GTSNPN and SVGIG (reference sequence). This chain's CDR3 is CAWAQFGGSSYEQYF. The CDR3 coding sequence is TGTGCCTGGGCGCAGTTCGGGGGGAGCTCCTACGAGCAGTACTTC.

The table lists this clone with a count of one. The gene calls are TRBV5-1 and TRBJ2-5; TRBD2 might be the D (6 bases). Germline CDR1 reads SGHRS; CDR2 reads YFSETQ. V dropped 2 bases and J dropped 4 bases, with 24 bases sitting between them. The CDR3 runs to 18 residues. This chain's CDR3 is CASSLPSLMGLAGETQYF. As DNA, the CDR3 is TGCGCCAGCAGCTTACCATCTTTGATGGGACTGGCGGGAGAGACCCAGTACTTC.

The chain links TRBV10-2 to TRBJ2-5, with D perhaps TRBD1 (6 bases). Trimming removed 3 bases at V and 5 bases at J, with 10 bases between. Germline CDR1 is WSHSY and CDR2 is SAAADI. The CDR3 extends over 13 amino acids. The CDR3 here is CASSETGLETQYF. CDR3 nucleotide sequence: TGCGCCAGCAGTGAAACAGGGTTGGAGACCCAGTACTTC.